A single sample is the source of the 22 T cell receptor beta chains below, sequenced in a study of blood T cell repertoires in COVID-19 (dated by TCRdb to 2020 to 2022). The library came from the immunoSEQ multiplex PCR assay. In TCRdb, the immuneACCESS table is reduced to in-frame sequences with V and J assigned. These tables do not hold every clone; where another copy was compared, an unresolved V gene accounts for under half, and the others remain unexplained. Present in this sample are some 140,000 clones, roughly 84% of which were seen just once. The ten largest clones add up to about 5.5% of the sample. Sequences were obtained from PBMCs or T cells enriched from blood (not recorded which). These receptors were collected from a man aged 35-49 years with acute COVID-19.

The J gene is TRBJ2-1, the V gene TRBV10-2, with 8 nucleotides matching TRBD2. The CDR3 runs 14 residues. Trimming took 4 bases from V and 4 from J; bases not matched to a gene: 3. Germline CDR1 WSHSY, CDR2 SAAADI. The CDR3 sequence is CASSGTSPYNEQFF. The CDR3 DNA reads TGCGCCAGCAGTGGGACTAGCCCATACAATGAGCAGTTCTTC.

CDR3 protein: CASSLLGGDTQYF. In DNA form, the CDR3 reads TGTGCCAGCAGTTTATTGGGGGGAGATACGCAGTATTTT. The chain employs TRBV27 and TRBJ2-3; maybe TRBD2 (6 bases). The V and J ends lost 1 base and 5 bases respectively, with 7 bases between them. The CDR3 length is 13 residues. Germline loops: CDR1 MNHEY, CDR2 SMNVEV (reference sequence).

The rearrangement links TRBV19 to TRBJ2-1; D call uncertain. Trimming cost V 5 bases and J 0 bases, with 17 bases left between them. The CDR3 runs to 17 residues. CDR1 LNHDA and CDR2 SQIVND come from the germline V gene (reference sequence). The CDR3 here is CASSLAGSLSSYNEQFF. DNA of the CDR3: TGTGCCAGTAGTTTAGCCGGGTCCTTAAGCTCCTACAATGAGCAGTTCTTC.

The chain joins TRBV27 to TRBJ2-7, with D maybe TRBD1 (6 bases). Germline CDR1 reads MNHEY; CDR2 reads SMNVEV (reference sequence). The CDR3 is made up of 14 amino acids. The V end lost 5 bases, the J end lost 5 bases, and 16 bases lay between the germline ends. CDR3 sequence (DNA): TGTGCCAGCAGTCCCCAAGCGCACAGGGACGAGCAGTACTTC. This codes for CASSPQAHRDEQYF.

The chain employs TRBV6-5 and TRBJ1-2; 12 bases match TRBD1. Unmatched junction bases numbered 6, after V lost 4 bases and J lost 6 bases. Germline V gene lookup returns CDR1 MNHEY and CDR2 SVGAGI. This CDR3 spans 15 amino acids. The CDR3 loop is CASSSPGQGADGYTF. The DNA for the CDR3 is TGTGCCAGCAGTTCCCCGGGACAGGGGGCGGATGGCTACACCTTC.

V gene TRBV7-9 combines with J gene TRBJ2-7; tentatively, D is TRBD1 (5 bases). CDR1 and CDR2 from the germline V gene are SEHNR and FQNEAQ (reference sequence). CDR3 length: 12 amino acids. Trimming cost V 11 bases and J 1 base, with 12 bases left between them. The CDR3 region has the DNA TGTGCCGCCCAAGGGGAATCCTACGAGCAGTACTTC. Protein sequence: CAAQGESYEQYF.

V and J are TRBV27 and TRBJ2-2; TRBD1 is a possible D gene (5 bases). The CDR3 is 15 residues long. V dropped 6 bases and J dropped 0 bases, with 11 bases sitting between them. Germline V CDR1 and CDR2: MNHEY, SMNVEV (reference sequence). The CDR3 loop reads CASRSGMANTGELFF. The CDR3 coding sequence is TGTGCCAGCAGGTCAGGGATGGCGAACACCGGGGAGCTGTTTTTT.

The DNA for the CDR3 is TGTGCCAGCAGTTCAACAGGGATCGCGGATGATGGCTACACCTTC. Its protein is CASSSTGIADDGYTF. This chain connects TRBV28 to TRBJ1-2, with a weak D call TRBD1 (6 bases). CDR1 is MDHEN, CDR2 SYDVKM, per germline. V was clipped by 4 bases and J by 6 bases, with 18 bases between them. The CDR3 has 15 amino acids.

A few counts support this clone. This chain links TRBV9 with TRBJ1-2; tentative D call: TRBD1 (5 bases). Trimming took off 0 bases at V and 8 bases at J, with 11 bases between the two ends. The V gene's germline CDR1 is SGDLS and CDR2 YYNGEE. CDR3 length: 13 residues. CDR3 amino acids: CASSVGGGEGYTF. CDR3 DNA: TGTGCCAGCAGCGTAGGGGGAGGGGAGGGCTACACCTTC.

The V gene is TRBV2, the J gene TRBJ1-6; TRBD1 agrees at 7 bases. This CDR3 is 14 amino acids long. V was pared by 7 bases and J by 8 bases, with 8 bases of the junction left unmatched. CDR1 and CDR2 (germline): SNHLY, FYNNEI. The DNA for the CDR3 is TGTGCCAGCACCCGACAGGGCGGGTATTCACCCCTCCACTTT. Translation: CASTRQGGYSPLHF.

The J gene is TRBJ1-2, the V gene TRBV28; TRBD1 matches 7 bases. CDR3 length equals 13 residues. V shed 11 bases, J shed 6 bases, and the junction held 12 bases outside the gene matches. CDR1 MDHEN and CDR2 SYDVKM come from the germline V gene. CDR3: CAHRRGGGNGYTF. CDR3 bases: TGTGCCCACAGAAGAGGGGGCGGGAATGGCTACACCTTC.

The chain combines TRBV19 with TRBJ2-7; TRBD2 aligns across 7 bases. Unmatched junction bases numbered 6, after V lost 3 bases and J lost 1 base. This CDR3 is 15 amino acids long. In germline, CDR1 is LNHDA, CDR2 SQIVND (reference sequence). CDR3 DNA: TGTGCCAGTAGTATGGGGACGGGGGGATCCTACGAGCAGTACTTC. Amino acid sequence: CASSMGTGGSYEQYF.

The rearrangement links TRBV28 to TRBJ2-7; no reliable D call. This CDR3 contains 14 residues. V lost 1 base, J lost 2 bases, and 9 bases lay in between. Germline lookup yields CDR1 MDHEN and CDR2 SYDVKM. The CDR3 DNA reads as TGTGCCAGCAGTTTATATACGGTAACCTACGAGCAGTACTTC. This encodes CASSLYTVTYEQYF.

Here the CDR3 reads CASSTGVAGNTIYF. CDR3 in DNA: TGTGCCAGCAGCACAGGGGTAGCTGGAAACACCATATATTTT. V and J are TRBV7-2 and TRBJ1-3; TRBD1 agrees at 7 bases. J gave up 2 bases and V 5 bases, and 3 bases lay outside the gene matches. Per the germline V gene, CDR1 is SGHTA and CDR2 is FQGNSA. This CDR3 is 14 amino acids long.

This clone was picked up one time. V gene TRBV9 combines with J gene TRBJ1-5, with D possibly TRBD1 on 5 matching bases. CDR1 is SGDLS, CDR2 YYNGEE, per germline. The CDR3 is 15 amino acids. Between the trimmed V and J ends, which lost 4 bases and 5 bases, there was a span of 16 bases. As DNA, the CDR3 is TGTGCCAGCAGCCCATCCCCACAGGTTGATCAGCCCCAGCATTTT. This gives the protein CASSPSPQVDQPQHF.

This chain uses TRBV29-1 with TRBJ1-5, with 9 bases identical to TRBD1. Germline lookup yields CDR1 SQVTM and CDR2 ANQGSEA. The CDR3 extends over 13 amino acids. J gave up 4 bases and V 4 bases, and 2 bases lay outside the gene matches. The chain's CDR3 is CSVGTGENQPQHF. For the CDR3, the DNA is TGCAGCGTTGGGACAGGGGAAAATCAGCCCCAGCATTTT.

This chain links TRBV11-2 with TRBJ2-7; TRBD2 matches 7 bases. The CDR3 contains 14 residues. V lost 3 bases, J lost 4 bases, and 6 bases stayed unmatched. Germline assignment: CDR1 SGHAT and CDR2 FQNNGV. CDR3 protein: CASSFSGIGYEQYF. The DNA for the CDR3 is TGTGCCAGCAGCTTCAGCGGGATTGGATACGAGCAGTACTTC.

The genes are TRBV10-3 and TRBJ2-5; TRBD1 matches at 10 bases. The CDR3 runs 15 residues. Per the germline V gene, CDR1 is ENHRY and CDR2 is SYGVKD. V was clipped by 3 bases and J by 2 bases; unmatched bases: 3. The CDR3 is CAISDPDRGQETQYF. CDR3 nucleotides: TGTGCCATCAGTGATCCGGACAGGGGGCAAGAGACCCAGTACTTC.

This chain links TRBV9 with TRBJ2-7; D might be TRBD2 (6 bases). This CDR3 has 15 residues. Per germline, CDR1 SGDLS and CDR2 YYNGEE. The V gene lost 2 bases and the J gene lost 3 bases, with 15 bases spanning the gap. CDR3: CASSVTGTPGYEQYF. The CDR3 nucleotides are TGTGCCAGCAGCGTCACCGGGACTCCTGGCTACGAGCAGTACTTC.

The chain uses TRBV11-2 and TRBJ2-5, with 7 bases fitting TRBD1. CDR1 is SGHAT, CDR2 FQNNGV, per germline. The CDR3 consists of 14 residues. J gave up 5 bases and V 4 bases, and 7 bases lay outside the gene matches. Here the CDR3 DNA reads TGTGCCAGCAGCTGGACCTCGACAGGGGAGACCCAGTACTTC. Protein product: CASSWTSTGETQYF.

The chain carries TRBV29-1 and TRBJ2-5; TRBD1 aligns across 9 bases. The V segment lost 8 bases and the J segment 4 bases; nucleotides outside the gene matches: 5. The CDR3 is made up of 12 amino acids. Germline values: CDR1 SQVTM, CDR2 ANQGSEA. The CDR3 sequence is CSLTGGGETQYF. The CDR3, as DNA: TGCAGCCTGACAGGGGGGGGAGAGACCCAGTACTTC.

With respect to this clone: One end of the junction fails to match germline, which may point to a read error. The identical CDR3 is also encoded by other nucleotide sequences in the sample. The chain recombines TRBV28 with TRBJ2-2; D may be TRBD2 (5 bases). The CDR3 is 13 amino acids. The germline CDR1 and CDR2 sequences are MDHEN and SYDVKM. This CDR3 is CASNVQITGELFF. The CDR3 coding sequence is TGTGCCAGCAATGTTCAAATCACCGGGGAGCTATTTTTT.